This paragraph covers one T cell receptor beta chain sequence. What it binds is unknown. The CDR3 loop spans 13 amino acids. Germline CDR1 MDHEN, CDR2 SYDVKM. V shed 5 bases, J shed 4 bases, and the junction held 3 bases outside the gene matches. The sample comes from a study of cytomegalovirus exposure and HLA in healthy donors. General study results and limits: Later work associated fewer than 20,000 TCR beta sequences with HLA alleles at 0.05 false discovery rate.

Vbeta (60) and Jbeta (13) primers were used in the PCR. The method was immunoSEQ multiplex PCR; TCRdb's version includes in-frame clones alone and lacks a portion of them. The data show 150,000 or so clones, with around 67% seen just once and around 4.7% held by the top ten. This clonotype originated in a man aged 18 to 35 in good health and CMV-seropositive. The sample comprised PBMCs. The chain has TRBV28 and TRBJ1-2, with 8 bases fitting TRBD1. The CDR3 spells CASSGTGLYGYTF. The DNA of the CDR3 is TGTGCCAGCAGTGGGACAGGACTCTATGGCTACACCTTC.